This T cell receptor (beta chain) was sequenced in a study of Ad26.COV2.S vaccination and SARS-CoV-2 variants. Study outcomes and limitations: The authors reported substantial breadth in spike-specific CD8+ and CD4+ T cell responses after vaccination.

About this clone: No antigen is known for it.

Described treatment: 19 received Ad26.COV2.S at low or high dose, single or two shots; about 5 received placebo; per-sample allocation not given. Sampling occurred on day 63 after the first vaccine or placebo injection. The donor was a Boston adult aged 18-55 years. Unmatched junction bases numbered 2, after V lost 3 bases and J lost 0 bases. CDR1 SGHTA and CDR2 FQGNSA come from the germline V gene. The CDR3 is made up of 15 amino acids. Clones were read by immunoSEQ multiplex PCR, and TCRdb kept only the in-frame ones, dropping some. The profile covers over 200,000 clones, with around 87% appearing a single time and 9.5% to 12% taken by the ten largest.

The clonotype comes from a person between 18 and 65 years old who received the Ad26.COV2.S COVID-19 vaccine or a placebo. Sequenced here: peripheral blood, sampled in a trial of Ad26.COV2.S vaccine versus placebo. The chain carries TRBV7-2 and TRBJ2-3; 8 bases match TRBD2. The CDR3, as DNA: TGTGCCAGCAGCTTTGGGACTAGAAGCACAGATACGCAGTATTTT. Amino acid sequence: CASSFGTRSTDTQYF.